The rows below give T cell receptor beta chains drawn from one sample of a study of blood T cell repertoires in COVID-19. Sequenced by immunoSEQ multiplex PCR; TCRdb stores in-frame clones only, minus some. Of fewer than 200,000 clones in the sample, more than 75% were seen once. The sequenced sample consisted of PBMCs or T cells enriched from blood (not recorded which). The receptors stem from a woman aged 50 to 65 who had recovered from COVID-19. CDR3s include the opening cysteine and the closing phenylalanine or tryptophan. The D gene is left open where the match is weak. Only part of the rows carry a size: once, few, many, or a class if the clone is expanded.

.	TRBJ1-6	TRBV7-2	.	TGTGCCAGCAGCTTAATGCTAACACCCCTCCACTTT	CASSLMLTPLHF
TRBD1	TRBJ2-4	TRBV28	once	TGTGCCAGCAGTTTGACAGGGGGGGGCAAAAACATTCAGTACTTC	CASSLTGGGKNIQYF
.	TRBJ2-1	TRBV5-6	.	TGTGCCAGCAGCCTCGGGAGTAGCTCCTACAATGAGCAGTTCTTC	CASSLGSSSYNEQFF
.	TRBJ1-3	TRBV9	.	TGTGCCAGCAGCGCCCAGGGGTTCGTGGCTGGAAACACCATATATTTT	CASSAQGFVAGNTIYF
.	TRBJ2-1	TRBV24-1	few	TGTGCCACCAGTGATTTGGGCAGCTCCTACAATGAGCAGTTCTTC	CATSDLGSSYNEQFF
.	TRBJ2-4	TRBV24-1	.	TGTGCCACCATACAGGGCCTCTGGGACATTCAGTACTTC	CATIQGLWDIQYF
.	TRBJ2-7	TRBV29-1	.	TGCAGCGTTGAGTCCGGACAAACTTACGAGCAGTACTTC	CSVESGQTYEQYF
.	TRBJ1-2	TRBV21-1	.	TGTGCCAGCAGCAAAGGGTCAAGAAGGGACAGGGTTAATGGCTACACCTTC	CASSKGSRRDRVNGYTF
.	TRBJ2-7	TRBV12-3/TRBV12-4	.	TGTGCCAGCAGCCGAAGAGAGTACGAGCAGTACTTC	CASSRREYEQYF
TRBD2	TRBJ2-3	TRBV5-1	.	TGCGCCAGCAGCTTTAGACTAGCGGGAGGAGGAAGCTACCTCGGAGATACGCAGTATTTT	CASSFRLAGGGSYLGDTQYF
.	TRBJ1-6	TRBV9	many	TGTGCCAGCAGCGTAGGTGACTCCACAGGCTCCTATAATTCACCCCTCCACTTT	CASSVGDSTGSYNSPLHF
.	TRBJ2-7	TRBV7-9	.	TGTGCCAGCAGCTTAGCCGGGGGACCCAGCATAAACTTC	CASSLAGGPSINF
.	TRBJ1-2	TRBV15	.	TGTGCCACCAGCTCCTCGATGGGAGATTATGGCTACACCTTC	CATSSSMGDYGYTF
.	TRBJ1-1	TRBV4-1	.	TGCGCCAGCAAATCCGGGGGGAACACTGAAGCTTTCTTT	CASKSGGNTEAFF
TRBD2	TRBJ2-2	TRBV6-1	.	TGTGCCAGCAGTGAAGCCGGGGGGAGTTTTGCGTCCGGGGAGCTGTTTTTT	CASSEAGGSFASGELFF
.	TRBJ1-3	TRBV27	once	TGTGCCAGCAGTCCCGCAGGAAGCCCCGCGGGAAACACCATATATTTT	CASSPAGSPAGNTIYF
.	TRBJ2-5	TRBV5-4	few	TGTGCCACTGGCTCTTCGGGAGAGACCCAGTACTTC	CATGSSGETQYF
TRBD2	TRBJ2-1	TRBV7-2	few	TGTGCCAGCAGCTTGGTGACTAGCGGATACAATGAGCAGTTCTTC	CASSLVTSGYNEQFF
TRBD2	TRBJ2-1	TRBV10-1	.	TGCGCCAGCGACATGCGGGAGCTGGGCAATGAGCAGTTCTTC	CASDMRELGNEQFF
.	TRBJ2-7	TRBV7-9	.	TGTGCCAGCAGCTTAACGCAGGGGCCCTACGAGCAGTACTTC	CASSLTQGPYEQYF
TRBD1	TRBJ1-1	TRBV3-1/TRBV3-2	.	TGTGCCAGCAGCCAAGGTTTAACAGGGGCAAACACTGAAGCTTTCTTT	CASSQGLTGANTEAFF
TRBD2	TRBJ2-3	TRBV2	.	TGTGCCAGCAGTGAGTTGACTAGCTTCGATACGCAGTATTTT	CASSELTSFDTQYF
.	TRBJ2-1	TRBV4-2	.	TGTGCCAGCAGCCCAGGGGGGACAGTATACAATGAGCAGTTCTTC	CASSPGGTVYNEQFF
TRBD2	TRBJ2-1	TRBV30	once	TGTGCCTGGAAAAGACTAGCGGGAGGGCGTGGAAGAAATGAGCAGTTCTTC	CAWKRLAGGRGRNEQFF
.	TRBJ2-2	TRBV19	many	TGTGCCAGTAGCATCCAGGGGACCGGGGAGCTGTTTTTT	CASSIQGTGELFF
.	TRBJ2-7	TRBV30	few	TGTGCCTGGAGTGTGGGACAATACGAGCAGTACTTC	CAWSVGQYEQYF
.	TRBJ2-5	TRBV11-2	.	TGTGCCAGCAGCCTCCTACGTACTGTACGGACCCAGTACTTC	CASSLLRTVRTQYF
TRBD1	TRBJ2-5	TRBV9	.	TGTGCCAGCAGCCCAGGACAGGCGAGGGAGACCCAGTACTTC	CASSPGQARETQYF
TRBD1	TRBJ1-2	TRBV27	.	TGTGCCAGCAGTTTAAAGGGGGCTGGTGGCTACACCTTC	CASSLKGAGGYTF
.	TRBJ2-7	TRBV19	.	TGTGCCAGTAGTACGTCAGGGTACGAGCAGTACTTC	CASSTSGYEQYF
.	TRBJ2-1	TRBV20-1	once	TGCAGTTACGGACTTATCAATGAGCAGTTCTTC	CSYGLINEQFF
.	TRBJ2-1	TRBV6-2/TRBV6-3	.	TGTGCCAGCAGTTACGCCGGGGGAAGCTACAATGAGCAGTTCTTC	CASSYAGGSYNEQFF
TRBD1	TRBJ1-2	TRBV4-1	.	TGCGCCAGCAGCCCTAACACAGGGGGCGCAGGGGGCTACACCTTC	CASSPNTGGAGGYTF
TRBD1	TRBJ1-4	TRBV28	once	TGTGCCAGCAGTTCCCAGGGGGCGCAGGACGAAAAACTGTTTTTT	CASSSQGAQDEKLFF
TRBD2	TRBJ2-4	TRBV10-3	.	TGTGCCATCAGTGACCCGACTAGCGGGAGGGCCGTGGCCAAAAACATTCAGTACTTC	CAISDPTSGRAVAKNIQYF
TRBD2	TRBJ2-1	TRBV28	.	TGTGCCAGCAGTCCCTGGGGAGCGGGAGGGACTGAGCAGTTCTTC	CASSPWGAGGTEQFF
TRBD2	TRBJ2-7	TRBV6-5	few	TGTGCCAGCAGCAAAGCTAGCGGGCCCGCCTACGAGCAGTACTTC	CASSKASGPAYEQYF
TRBD2	TRBJ2-1	TRBV28	.	TGTGCCAGCATTCCGAGCGGGAGGGCCTACAATGAGCAGTTCTTC	CASIPSGRAYNEQFF
TRBD1	TRBJ2-7	TRBV13	.	TGTGCCAGCAGCCCATCGACAGGGCTTAACGAGCAGTACTTC	CASSPSTGLNEQYF
TRBD2	TRBJ2-1	TRBV18	.	TGTGCCAGCTCACCACCGGCATCTCGGGAGGGTGAGCAGTTCTTC	CASSPPASREGEQFF
.	TRBJ2-5	TRBV7-7	many	TGTGCCAGCAGCTTAGGCAGGGGCCACCAAGAGACCCAGTACTTC	CASSLGRGHQETQYF
.	TRBJ1-6	TRBV14	once	TGTGCCAGCGGGGGGAGCTCCTATAATTCACCCCTCCACTTT	CASGGSSYNSPLHF